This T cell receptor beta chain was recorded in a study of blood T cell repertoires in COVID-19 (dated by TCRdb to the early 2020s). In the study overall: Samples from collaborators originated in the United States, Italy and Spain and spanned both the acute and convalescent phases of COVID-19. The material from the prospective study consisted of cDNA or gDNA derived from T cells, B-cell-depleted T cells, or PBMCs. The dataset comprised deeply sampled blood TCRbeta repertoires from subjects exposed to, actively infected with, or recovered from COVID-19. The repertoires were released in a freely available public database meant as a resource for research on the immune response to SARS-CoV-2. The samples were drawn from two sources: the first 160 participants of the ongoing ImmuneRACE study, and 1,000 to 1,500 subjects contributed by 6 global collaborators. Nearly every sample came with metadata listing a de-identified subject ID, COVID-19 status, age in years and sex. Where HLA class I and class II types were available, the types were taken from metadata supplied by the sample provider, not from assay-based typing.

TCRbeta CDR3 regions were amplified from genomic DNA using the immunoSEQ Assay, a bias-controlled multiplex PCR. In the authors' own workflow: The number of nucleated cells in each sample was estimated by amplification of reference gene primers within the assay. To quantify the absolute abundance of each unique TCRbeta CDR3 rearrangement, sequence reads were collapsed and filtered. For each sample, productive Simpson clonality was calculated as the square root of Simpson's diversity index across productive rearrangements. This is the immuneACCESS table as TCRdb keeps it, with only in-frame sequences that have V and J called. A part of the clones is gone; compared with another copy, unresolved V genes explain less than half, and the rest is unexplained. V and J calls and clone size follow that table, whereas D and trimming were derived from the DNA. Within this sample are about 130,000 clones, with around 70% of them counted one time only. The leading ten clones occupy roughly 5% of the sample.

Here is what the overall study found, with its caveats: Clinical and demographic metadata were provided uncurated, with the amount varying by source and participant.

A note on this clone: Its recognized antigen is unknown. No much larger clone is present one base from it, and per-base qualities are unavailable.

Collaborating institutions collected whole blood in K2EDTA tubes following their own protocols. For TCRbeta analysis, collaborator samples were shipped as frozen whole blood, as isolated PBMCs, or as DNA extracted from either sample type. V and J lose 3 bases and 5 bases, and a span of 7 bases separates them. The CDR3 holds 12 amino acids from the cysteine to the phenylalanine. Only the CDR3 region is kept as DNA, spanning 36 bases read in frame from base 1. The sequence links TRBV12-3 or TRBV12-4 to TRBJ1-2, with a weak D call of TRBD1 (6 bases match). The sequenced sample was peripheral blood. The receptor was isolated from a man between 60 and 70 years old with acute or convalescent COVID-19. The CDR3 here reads CASSFQGYGYTF. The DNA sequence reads TGTGCCAGCAGTTTCCAGGGGTATGGCTACACCTTC.